A selection of T cell receptor beta chains follows, all from one sample in a study of T cell repertoires and Cas9 in healthy adults. Some clones are missing from TCRdb's copy, which holds only in-frame ones; the method was immunoSEQ multiplex PCR. This sample has over 14,000 clones; 75% to 90% occur once, and the top ten carry less than 2%. The sample consisted of Tregs (CD4+, CD25+, CD127-, CD137-, CD154-) from PBMCs; culture status not recorded. Every receptor here comes from a human donor in good health. CDR3s include the opening cysteine and the closing phenylalanine or tryptophan. A D gene is named only where the DNA matches it firmly. Clone size is given for some rows only: seen once, a few or many times, or a class if the clone is expanded.

clone size	V gene	D gene	J gene	CDR3 protein	CDR3 DNA
.	TRBV14	.	TRBJ2-1	CASSQERLTASYNEQFF	TGTGCCAGCAGCCAAGAACGGCTGACTGCCTCCTACAATGAGCAGTTCTTC
.	TRBV29-1	.	TRBJ2-5	CSVELFASVETQYF	TGCAGCGTTGAATTGTTTGCTTCAGTAGAGACCCAGTACTTC
.	TRBV28	.	TRBJ1-2	CASSLFRGGGYTF	TGTGCCAGCAGTTTATTTCGCGGGGGGGGCTACACCTTC
once	TRBV11-3	.	TRBJ2-1	CASSLTSGSYEQFF	TGTGCCAGCAGCTTAACCTCGGGTAGTTATGAGCAGTTCTTC
.	TRBV5-6	.	TRBJ1-1	CASSLDIFAISTEAFF	TGTGCCAGCAGCTTGGATATCTTCGCCATTTCCACTGAAGCTTTCTTT
.	TRBV4-3	.	TRBJ1-4	CASSQRGINEKLFF	TGCGCCAGCAGCCAGAGAGGGATTAATGAAAAACTGTTTTTT
.	TRBV19	.	TRBJ2-1	CASSIIGPTGPNEQFF	TGTGCCAGTAGTATCATAGGGCCCACAGGGCCCAATGAGCAGTTCTTC
few	TRBV5-1	.	TRBJ1-2	CASSVTPGQEGGYTF	TGCGCCAGCAGCGTTACTCCGGGACAAGAGGGTGGCTACACCTTC
.	TRBV7-9	.	TRBJ2-5	CASSFGGRETQYF	TGTGCCAGCAGCTTCGGGGGAAGGGAGACCCAGTACTTC
.	TRBV15	.	TRBJ2-7	CATSRVGGPTYEQYF	TGTGCCACCAGCAGAGTGGGTGGGCCCACCTACGAGCAGTACTTC
.	TRBV19	TRBD1	TRBJ2-1	CASQATGTDNNEQFF	TGTGCCAGTCAAGCAACCGGGACAGACAACAATGAGCAGTTCTTC
.	TRBV5-1	TRBD1	TRBJ2-7	CASSLGGTGGSYEQYF	TGCGCCAGCAGCTTGGGGGGGACAGGGGGGAGCTACGAGCAGTACTTC
.	TRBV6-1	.	TRBJ1-5	CASGIRGVGNQPQHF	TGTGCCAGCGGGATTCGGGGGGTGGGTAATCAGCCCCAGCATTTT
.	TRBV10-3	.	TRBJ1-5	CAISESRPSGASQPQHF	TGTGCCATCAGTGAGTCCCGACCGAGTGGGGCTAGTCAGCCCCAGCATTTT
.	TRBV19	.	TRBJ1-2	CASSVTGDSWGYTF	TGTGCCAGTAGCGTCACTGGGGATTCTTGGGGCTACACCTTC
.	TRBV4-3	TRBD1	TRBJ2-7	CASSHPRTGTYEQYF	TGCGCCAGCAGCCATCCTAGGACAGGGACCTACGAGCAGTACTTC
.	TRBV5-1	.	TRBJ2-1	CASSRGSNEQFF	TGCGCCAGCAGTCGGGGCTCCAATGAGCAGTTCTTC
.	TRBV28	TRBD1	TRBJ1-1	CASSLITGVRGNTEAFF	TGTGCCAGCAGTTTGATAACAGGGGTTCGGGGGAACACTGAAGCTTTCTTT
once	TRBV7-6	.	TRBJ2-1	CASSITGRSDEQFF	TGTGCCAGCAGCATAACCGGCCGATCGGATGAGCAGTTCTTC
.	TRBV11-3	TRBD2	TRBJ2-5	CASSPGTSGDDYQETQYF	TGTGCCAGCAGCCCAGGGACTAGCGGGGACGATTACCAAGAGACCCAGTACTTC
.	TRBV15	TRBD1	TRBJ1-2	CAASRLDRGRRHYGYTF	TGTGCCGCCAGCAGGCTGGACAGGGGTAGGAGGCACTATGGCTACACCTTC
once	TRBV2	TRBD2	TRBJ2-3	CASTLAGLTDTQYF	TGTGCCAGCACCCTAGCGGGACTCACAGATACGCAGTATTTT
few	TRBV19	.	TRBJ1-3	CASSSGGRSGNTIYF	TGTGCCAGTAGTTCGGGCGGCCGCTCTGGAAACACCATATATTTT
.	TRBV5-1	TRBD2	TRBJ2-4	CASSLAFLGGADIQYF	TGCGCCAGCAGCTTGGCATTTCTCGGGGGGGCCGACATTCAGTACTTC
.	TRBV19	TRBD1	TRBJ1-2	CASSKRFGQGAIGYTF	TGTGCCAGTAGTAAAAGGTTCGGACAGGGGGCGATAGGCTACACCTTC
.	TRBV4-1	.	TRBJ1-3	CASSQNAGEAGNTIYF	TGCGCCAGCAGCCAAAACGCCGGGGAGGCAGGGAACACCATATATTTT
.	TRBV5-4	.	TRBJ2-1	CASSLAGVFIHEQFF	TGTGCCAGCAGCTTGGCAGGGGTGTTTATCCATGAGCAGTTCTTC
.	TRBV5-1	.	TRBJ1-1	CASSSGVGAFF	TGCGCCAGCAGCTCCGGGGTTGGGGCTTTCTTT
.	TRBV19	.	TRBJ1-2	CASAPGVVGYTF	TGTGCCAGTGCCCCAGGGGTTGTTGGCTACACCTTC
.	TRBV30	TRBD2	TRBJ2-3	CAWSVGLAGTDTQYF	TGTGCCTGGAGTGTCGGACTAGCGGGCACAGATACGCAGTATTTT
.	TRBV5-5	.	TRBJ2-7	CASSPRWDPIQYEQYF	TGTGCCAGCAGCCCTCGTTGGGATCCCATACAATACGAGCAGTACTTC